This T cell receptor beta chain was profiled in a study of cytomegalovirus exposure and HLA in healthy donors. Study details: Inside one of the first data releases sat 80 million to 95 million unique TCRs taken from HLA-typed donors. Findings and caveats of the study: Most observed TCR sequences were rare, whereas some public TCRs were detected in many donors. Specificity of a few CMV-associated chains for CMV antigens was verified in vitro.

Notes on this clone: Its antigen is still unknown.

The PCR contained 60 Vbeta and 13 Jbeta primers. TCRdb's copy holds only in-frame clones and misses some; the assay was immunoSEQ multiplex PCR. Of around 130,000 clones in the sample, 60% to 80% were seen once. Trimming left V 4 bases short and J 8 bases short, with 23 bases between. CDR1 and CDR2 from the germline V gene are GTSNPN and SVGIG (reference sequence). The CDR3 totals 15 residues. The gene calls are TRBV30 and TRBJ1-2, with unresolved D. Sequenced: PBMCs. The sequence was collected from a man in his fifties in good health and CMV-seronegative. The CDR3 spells CAWNRPGPLSQGYTF. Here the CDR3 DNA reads TGTGCCTGGAACCGGCCAGGCCCCCTGAGTCAGGGCTACACCTTC.